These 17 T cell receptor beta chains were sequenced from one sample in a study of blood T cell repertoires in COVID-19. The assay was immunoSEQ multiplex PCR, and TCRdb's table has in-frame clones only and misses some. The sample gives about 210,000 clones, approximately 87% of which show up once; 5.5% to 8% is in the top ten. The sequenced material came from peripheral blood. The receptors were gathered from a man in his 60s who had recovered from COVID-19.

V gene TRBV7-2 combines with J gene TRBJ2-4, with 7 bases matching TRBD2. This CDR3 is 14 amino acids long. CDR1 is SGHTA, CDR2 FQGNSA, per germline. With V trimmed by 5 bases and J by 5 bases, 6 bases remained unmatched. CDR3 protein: CASSQSSGQNIQYF. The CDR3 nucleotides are TGTGCCAGCAGCCAGTCTAGCGGTCAAAACATTCAGTACTTC.

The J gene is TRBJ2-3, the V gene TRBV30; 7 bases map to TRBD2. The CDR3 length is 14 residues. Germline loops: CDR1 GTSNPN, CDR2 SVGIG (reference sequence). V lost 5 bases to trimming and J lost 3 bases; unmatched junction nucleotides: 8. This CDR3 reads CAWCPNSGTDTQYF. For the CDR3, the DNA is TGTGCCTGGTGTCCGAATAGCGGGACAGATACGCAGTATTTT.

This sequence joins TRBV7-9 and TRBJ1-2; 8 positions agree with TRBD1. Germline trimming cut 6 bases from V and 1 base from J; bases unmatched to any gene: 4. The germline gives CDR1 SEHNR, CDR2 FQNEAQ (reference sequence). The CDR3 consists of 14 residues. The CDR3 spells CASSRQGLNYGYTF. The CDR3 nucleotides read TGTGCCAGCAGTCGACAGGGGCTTAACTATGGCTACACCTTC.

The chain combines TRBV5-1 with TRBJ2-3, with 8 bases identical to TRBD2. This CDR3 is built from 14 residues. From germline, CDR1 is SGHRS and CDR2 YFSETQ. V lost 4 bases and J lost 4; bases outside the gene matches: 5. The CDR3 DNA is TGCGCCAGCAGCCGCGAGCGGGAGCCAGATACGCAGTATTTT. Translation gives CASSREREPDTQYF.

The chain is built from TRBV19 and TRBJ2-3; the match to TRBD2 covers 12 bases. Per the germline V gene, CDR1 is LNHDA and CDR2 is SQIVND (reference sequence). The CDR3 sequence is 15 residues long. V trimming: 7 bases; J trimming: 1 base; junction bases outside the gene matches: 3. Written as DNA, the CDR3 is TGTGCCAGTACCGGGACTAGCGGGCGCACAGATACGCAGTATTTT. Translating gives CASTGTSGRTDTQYF. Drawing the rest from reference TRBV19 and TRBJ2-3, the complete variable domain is DGGITQSPKYLFRKEGQNVTLSCEQNLNHDAMYWYRQDPGQGLRLIYYSQIVNDFQKGDIAEGYSVSREKKESFPLTVTSAQKNPTAFYLCASTGTSGRTDTQYFGPGTRLTVL.

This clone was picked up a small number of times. Here the CDR3 reads CSVELDRSGQGGYGYTF. As DNA, the CDR3 is TGCAGCGTTGAGTTGGATCGGTCCGGCCAGGGAGGCTATGGCTACACCTTC. The V call is TRBV29-1, the J call TRBJ1-2; tentative D call: TRBD1 (5 bases). There are 17 residues in the CDR3. Germline assignment: CDR1 SQVTM and CDR2 ANQGSEA. V lost 3 bases, J lost 4 bases, and 24 bases lay in between.

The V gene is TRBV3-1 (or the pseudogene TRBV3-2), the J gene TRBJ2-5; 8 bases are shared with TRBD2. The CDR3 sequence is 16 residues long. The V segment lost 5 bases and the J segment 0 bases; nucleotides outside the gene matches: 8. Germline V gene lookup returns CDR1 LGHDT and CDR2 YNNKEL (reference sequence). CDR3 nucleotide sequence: TGTGCCAGCAGCTTCGACTGGCGGGGGGACCAAGAGACCCAGTACTTC. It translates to CASSFDWRGDQETQYF.

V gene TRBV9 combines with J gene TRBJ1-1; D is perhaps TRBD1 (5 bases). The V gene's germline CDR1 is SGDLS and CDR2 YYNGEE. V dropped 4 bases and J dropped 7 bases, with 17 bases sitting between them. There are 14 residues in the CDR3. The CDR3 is CASSSQGADSEAFF. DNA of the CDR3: TGTGCCAGCAGCTCACAAGGGGCTGACAGTGAAGCTTTCTTT.

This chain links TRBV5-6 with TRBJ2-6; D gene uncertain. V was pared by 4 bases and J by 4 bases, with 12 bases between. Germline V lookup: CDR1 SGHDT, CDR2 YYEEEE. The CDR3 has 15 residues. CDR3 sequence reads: CASSPELAGANVLTF. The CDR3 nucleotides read TGTGCCAGCAGCCCGGAGCTGGCCGGGGCCAACGTCCTGACTTTC.

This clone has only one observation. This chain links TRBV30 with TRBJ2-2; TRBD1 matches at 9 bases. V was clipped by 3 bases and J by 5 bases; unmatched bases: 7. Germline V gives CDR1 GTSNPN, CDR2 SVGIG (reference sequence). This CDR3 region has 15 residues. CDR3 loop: CAWRTGGSGTGELFF. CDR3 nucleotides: TGTGCCTGGAGGACAGGGGGTTCCGGGACCGGGGAGCTGTTTTTT. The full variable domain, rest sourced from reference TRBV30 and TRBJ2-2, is SQTIHQWPATLVQPVGSPLSLECTVEGTSNPNLYWYRQAAGRGLQLLFYSVGIGQISSEVPQNLSASRPQDRQFILSSKKLLLSDSGFYLCAWRTGGSGTGELFFGEGSRLTVL.

In DNA form, the CDR3 reads TGTGCCAGCAGTTCTTCTCCTGGAGCCTACTATGGCTACACCTTC. Its translation: CASSSSPGAYYGYTF. The chain employs TRBV6-5 and TRBJ1-2; D not resolved. From germline, CDR1 is MNHEY and CDR2 SVGAGI. V was shortened by 4 bases and J by 3 bases, with 15 bases between the two germline ends. The CDR3 runs 15 residues.

The CDR3 here is CASSLGTDMETQYF. The CDR3 bases are TGTGCCAGCAGCCTCGGGACAGATATGGAGACCCAGTACTTC. This chain links TRBV9 with TRBJ2-5; 7 positions agree with TRBD1. The CDR3 loop spans 14 amino acids. Losses at the gene ends were 4 bases for V and 5 bases for J; bases not matched to a gene: 8. The V gene's germline CDR1 is SGDLS and CDR2 YYNGEE.

The CDR3 DNA reads TGTGCCAGCAGCCAAGGAGGGTTAAGTACTGAAGCTTTCTTT. Amino acids: CASSQGGLSTEAFF. The chain uses TRBV3-1 (or the pseudogene TRBV3-2) and TRBJ1-1; D unclear. This CDR3 region has 14 residues. Trimming cost V 1 base and J 5 bases, with 11 bases left between them. From germline, CDR1 is LGHDT and CDR2 YNNKEL (reference sequence).

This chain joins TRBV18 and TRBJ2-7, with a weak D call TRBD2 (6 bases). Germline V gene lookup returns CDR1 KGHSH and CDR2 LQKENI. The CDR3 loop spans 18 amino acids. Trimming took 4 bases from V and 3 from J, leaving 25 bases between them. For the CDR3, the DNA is TGTGCCAGCTCACTCGGGGGTAAGGGACGGAGGTTCCTCTACGAGCAGTACTTC. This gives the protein CASSLGGKGRRFLYEQYF.

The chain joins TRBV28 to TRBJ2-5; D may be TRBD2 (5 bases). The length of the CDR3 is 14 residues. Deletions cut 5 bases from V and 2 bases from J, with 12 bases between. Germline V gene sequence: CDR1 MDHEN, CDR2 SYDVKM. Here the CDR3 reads CASSPNGLQETQYF. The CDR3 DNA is TGTGCCAGCAGTCCCAACGGACTGCAAGAGACCCAGTACTTC.

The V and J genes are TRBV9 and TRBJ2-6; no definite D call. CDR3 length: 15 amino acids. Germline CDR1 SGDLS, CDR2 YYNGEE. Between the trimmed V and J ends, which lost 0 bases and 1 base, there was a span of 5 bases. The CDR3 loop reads CASSVASSGANVLTF. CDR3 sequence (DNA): TGTGCCAGCAGCGTAGCGAGTTCTGGGGCCAACGTCCTGACTTTC.

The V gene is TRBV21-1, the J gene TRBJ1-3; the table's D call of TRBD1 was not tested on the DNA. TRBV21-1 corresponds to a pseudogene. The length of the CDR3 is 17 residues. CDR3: CASSKVLIGVVGNTIYF. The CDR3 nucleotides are TGTGCCAGCAGCAAAGTCCTCATAGGGGTAGTAGGAAACACCATATATTTT.